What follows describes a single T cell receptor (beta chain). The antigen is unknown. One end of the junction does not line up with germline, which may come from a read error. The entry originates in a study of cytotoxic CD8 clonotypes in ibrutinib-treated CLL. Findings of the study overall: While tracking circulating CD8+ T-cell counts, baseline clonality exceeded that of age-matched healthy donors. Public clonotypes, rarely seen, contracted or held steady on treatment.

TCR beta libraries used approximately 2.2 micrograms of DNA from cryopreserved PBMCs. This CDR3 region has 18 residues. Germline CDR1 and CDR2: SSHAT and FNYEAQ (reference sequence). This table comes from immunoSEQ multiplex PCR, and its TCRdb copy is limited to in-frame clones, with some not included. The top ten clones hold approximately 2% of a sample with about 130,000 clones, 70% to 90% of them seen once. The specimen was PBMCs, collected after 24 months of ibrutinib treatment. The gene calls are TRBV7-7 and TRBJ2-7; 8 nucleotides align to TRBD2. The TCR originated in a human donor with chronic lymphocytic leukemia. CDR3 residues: CASSYARTLGLVDYEQYF. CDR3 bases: TGTGCTAGCAGTTACGCGCGCACCTTGGGACTAGTAGACTACGAGCAGTACTTC.